Listed below are T cell receptor beta chains from one sample, sequenced in a study of T-cell memory formation after mild COVID-19. MiXCR was run by TCRdb on the 5' RACE reads, yielding one entry per CDR3 protein. The sample includes about 350,000 distinct CDR3 sequences, roughly an eighth of them seen just once. Material: PBMCs or a T cell subset sorted from them (not recorded which). The receptors shown here come from a man in his late teens or twenties who had mild COVID-19 (a few samples of this study predate the infection). Cell type and time point are not known. The CDR3 runs from the conserved cysteine through the conserved F or W. The D gene is left open where the match is weak. Size is stated for part of the rows, as once, few or many counts, or as a class when the clone is expanded.

J gene: TRBJ2-3
V gene: TRBV12-3/TRBV12-4
D gene: -
clone size: -
CDR3 protein: CASTPGTPPTDTQYF
CDR3 DNA: TGTGCCAGCACCCCGGGGACACCCCCTACCGATACGCAGTATTTT

J gene: TRBJ2-1
V gene: TRBV28
D gene: -
clone size: few
CDR3 protein: CASSLPLLGGNEQFF
CDR3 DNA: TGTGCCAGCAGTTTACCGCTTTTGGGGGGCAATGAGCAGTTCTTC

J gene: TRBJ2-2
V gene: TRBV9
D gene: -
clone size: -
CDR3 protein: CASSVASLGELFF
CDR3 DNA: TGTGCCAGCAGCGTAGCGAGTCTCGGGGAGCTGTTTTTT

J gene: TRBJ2-5
V gene: TRBV5-1
D gene: -
clone size: -
CDR3 protein: CASSHRGGETRGETQYF
CDR3 DNA: TGCGCCAGCAGCCATCGTGGAGGCGAAACCCGCGGAGAGACCCAGTACTTC

J gene: TRBJ2-6
V gene: TRBV18
D gene: -
clone size: few
CDR3 protein: CASSLLAGIKGGTGANVLTF
CDR3 DNA: TGTGCCAGCTCACTACTCGCCGGGATAAAGGGGGGAACTGGGGCCAACGTCCTGACTTTC

J gene: TRBJ1-2
V gene: TRBV4-2
D gene: -
clone size: -
CDR3 protein: CASSQESGGSYGYTF
CDR3 DNA: TGTGCCAGCAGCCAAGAAAGCGGGGGCAGCTATGGCTACACCTTC

J gene: TRBJ2-1
V gene: TRBV4-3
D gene: -
clone size: many
CDR3 protein: CASSPWVKAHEQFF
CDR3 DNA: TGCGCCAGCAGCCCCTGGGTCAAGGCTCATGAGCAGTTCTTC

J gene: TRBJ1-5
V gene: TRBV6-5
D gene: -
clone size: many
CDR3 protein: CASSYSGGSQPQHF
CDR3 DNA: TGTGCCAGCAGTTACTCGGGCGGGTCTCAGCCCCAGCATTTT

J gene: TRBJ2-7
V gene: TRBV5-1
D gene: -
clone size: many
CDR3 protein: CASSLNAHEQYF
CDR3 DNA: TGCGCCAGCAGCTTGAATGCCCACGAGCAGTACTTC

J gene: TRBJ2-1
V gene: TRBV11-2
D gene: -
clone size: -
CDR3 protein: CASSWTLGEQFF
CDR3 DNA: TGTGCCAGCAGCTGGACATTGGGTGAGCAGTTCTTC

J gene: TRBJ2-1
V gene: TRBV11-2
D gene: -
clone size: many
CDR3 protein: CASSFHTLSRNEQFF
CDR3 DNA: TGTGCCAGCAGCTTTCACACCCTCTCACGAAATGAGCAGTTCTTC

J gene: TRBJ2-3
V gene: TRBV9
D gene: TRBD2
clone size: -
CDR3 protein: CASSVKAGFTDTQYF
CDR3 DNA: TGTGCCAGCAGCGTTAAAGCGGGGTTCACAGATACGCAGTATTTT

J gene: TRBJ1-4
V gene: TRBV6-5
D gene: -
clone size: few
CDR3 protein: CASSYSRGYEKLFF
CDR3 DNA: TGTGCCAGCAGTTACTCCCGGGGTTATGAAAAACTGTTTTTT

J gene: TRBJ2-2
V gene: TRBV23-1
D gene: -
clone size: few
CDR3 protein: CASSQLETRVTGELFF
CDR3 DNA: TGCGCCAGCAGTCAATTAGAAACTCGAGTCACCGGGGAGCTGTTTTTT

J gene: TRBJ1-1
V gene: TRBV29-1
D gene: -
clone size: few
CDR3 protein: CSGGTGLDTEAFF
CDR3 DNA: TGCAGCGGCGGAACAGGGCTGGACACTGAAGCTTTCTTT

J gene: TRBJ1-2
V gene: TRBV4-3
D gene: TRBD1
clone size: once
CDR3 protein: CASSQDLLDRASYTF
CDR3 DNA: TGCGCCAGCAGCCAAGATCTCCTGGACAGGGCCTCATACACCTTC

J gene: TRBJ2-3
V gene: TRBV20-1
D gene: TRBD2
clone size: -
CDR3 protein: CSASWAGGTSTDTQYF
CDR3 DNA: TGCAGTGCTAGCTGGGCGGGGGGGACTAGCACAGATACGCAGTATTTT